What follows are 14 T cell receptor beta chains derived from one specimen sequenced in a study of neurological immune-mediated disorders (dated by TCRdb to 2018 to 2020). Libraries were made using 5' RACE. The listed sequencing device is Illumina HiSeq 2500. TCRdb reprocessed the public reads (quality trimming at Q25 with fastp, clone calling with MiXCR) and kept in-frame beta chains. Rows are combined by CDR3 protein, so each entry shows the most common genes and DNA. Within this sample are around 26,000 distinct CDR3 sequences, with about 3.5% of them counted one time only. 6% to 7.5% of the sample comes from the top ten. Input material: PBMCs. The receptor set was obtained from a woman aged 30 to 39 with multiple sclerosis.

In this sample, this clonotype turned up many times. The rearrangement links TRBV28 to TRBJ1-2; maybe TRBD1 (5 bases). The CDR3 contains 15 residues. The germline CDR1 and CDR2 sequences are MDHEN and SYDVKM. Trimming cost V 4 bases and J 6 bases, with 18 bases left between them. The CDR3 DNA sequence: TGTGCCAGCAGTTGGCGCCTATCAGGGAGGGATGGCTACACCTTC. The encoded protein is CASSWRLSGRDGYTF.

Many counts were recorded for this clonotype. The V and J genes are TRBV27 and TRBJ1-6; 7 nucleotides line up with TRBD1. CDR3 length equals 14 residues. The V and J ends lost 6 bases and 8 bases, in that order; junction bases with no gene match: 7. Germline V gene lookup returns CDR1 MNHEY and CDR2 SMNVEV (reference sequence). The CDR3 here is CASRTGQADSPLHF. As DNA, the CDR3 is TGTGCCAGCAGGACAGGACAGGCGGATTCACCCCTCCACTTT.

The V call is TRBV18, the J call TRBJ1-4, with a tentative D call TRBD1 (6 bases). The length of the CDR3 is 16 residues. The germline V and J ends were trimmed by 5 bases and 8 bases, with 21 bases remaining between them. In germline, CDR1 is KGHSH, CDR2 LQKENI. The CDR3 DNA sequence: TGTGCCAGCTCAGGCCAAGGACAGAATTTCGGCGAAAAACTGTTTTTT. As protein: CASSGQGQNFGEKLFF.

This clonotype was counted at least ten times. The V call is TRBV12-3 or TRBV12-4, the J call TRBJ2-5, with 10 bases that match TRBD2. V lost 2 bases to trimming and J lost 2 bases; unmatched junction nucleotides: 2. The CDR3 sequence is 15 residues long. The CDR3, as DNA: TGTGCCAGCAGTTTATGGACTAGCGGACAAGAGACCCAGTACTTC. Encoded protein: CASSLWTSGQETQYF.

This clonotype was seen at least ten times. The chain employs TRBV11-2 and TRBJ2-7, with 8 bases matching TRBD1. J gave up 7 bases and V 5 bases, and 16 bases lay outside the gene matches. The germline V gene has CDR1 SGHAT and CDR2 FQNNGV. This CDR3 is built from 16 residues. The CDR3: CASSTTPDRASREQYF. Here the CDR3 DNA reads TGTGCCAGCAGCACGACCCCGGACAGGGCGTCTCGGGAGCAGTACTTC.

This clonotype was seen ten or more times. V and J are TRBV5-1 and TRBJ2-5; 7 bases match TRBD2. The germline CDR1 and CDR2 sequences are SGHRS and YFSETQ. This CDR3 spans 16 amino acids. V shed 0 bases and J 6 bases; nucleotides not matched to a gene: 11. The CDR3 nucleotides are TGCGCCAGCAGCTTGGTGGTGACGGGGGGAGGAAAGACCCAGTACTTC. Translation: CASSLVVTGGGKTQYF.

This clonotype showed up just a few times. The CDR3 loop is CASSYLLATPTYEQYF. The CDR3, as DNA: TGTGCCAGCAGTTACCTACTAGCTACCCCGACCTACGAGCAGTACTTC. This sequence joins TRBV6-5 and TRBJ2-7, with D perhaps TRBD2 (6 bases). The germline V gene has CDR1 MNHEY and CDR2 SVGAGI. Trimming cost V 2 bases and J 2 bases, with 16 bases left between them. This CDR3 has 16 amino acids.

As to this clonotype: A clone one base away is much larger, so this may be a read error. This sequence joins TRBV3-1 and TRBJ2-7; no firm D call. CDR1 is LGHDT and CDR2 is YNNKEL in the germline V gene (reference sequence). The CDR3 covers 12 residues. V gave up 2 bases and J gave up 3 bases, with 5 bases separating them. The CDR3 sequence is CASSQIHYEQYF. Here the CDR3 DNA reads TGTGCCAGCAGCCAAATACACTACGAGCAGTACTTC.

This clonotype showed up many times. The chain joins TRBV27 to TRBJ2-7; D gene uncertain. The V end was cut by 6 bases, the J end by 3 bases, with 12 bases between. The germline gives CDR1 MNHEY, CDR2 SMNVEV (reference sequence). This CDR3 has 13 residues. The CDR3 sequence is CASRRAPDYEQYF. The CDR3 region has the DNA TGTGCCAGCAGGCGTGCTCCCGACTACGAGCAGTACTTC.

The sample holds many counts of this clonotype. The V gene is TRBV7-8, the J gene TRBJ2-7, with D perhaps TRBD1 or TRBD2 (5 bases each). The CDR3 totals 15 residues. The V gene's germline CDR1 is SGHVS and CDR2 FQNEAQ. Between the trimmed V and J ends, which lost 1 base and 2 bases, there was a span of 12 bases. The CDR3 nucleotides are TGTGCCAGCAGCTTAGTGCAGGGAGAGGCCTACGAGCAGTACTTC. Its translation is CASSLVQGEAYEQYF.

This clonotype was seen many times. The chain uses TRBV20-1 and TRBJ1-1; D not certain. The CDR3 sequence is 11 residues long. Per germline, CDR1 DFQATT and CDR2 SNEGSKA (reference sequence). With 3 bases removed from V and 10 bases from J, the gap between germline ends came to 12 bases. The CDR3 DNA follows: TGCAGTGCTAGCGTCGGGGTCGTAGCTTTCTTT. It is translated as CSASVGVVAFF.

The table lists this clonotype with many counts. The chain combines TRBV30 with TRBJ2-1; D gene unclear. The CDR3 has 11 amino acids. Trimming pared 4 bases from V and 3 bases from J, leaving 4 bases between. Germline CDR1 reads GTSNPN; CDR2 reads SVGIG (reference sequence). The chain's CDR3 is CAWTGYNEQFF. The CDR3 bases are TGTGCCTGGACAGGCTACAATGAGCAGTTCTTC.

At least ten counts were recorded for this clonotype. CDR3 amino acids: CANKLRAYQETQYF. Written as DNA, the CDR3 is TGTGCCAACAAGTTACGGGCATACCAAGAGACCCAGTACTTC. The rearrangement links TRBV6-2 or TRBV6-3 to TRBJ2-5, with D unclear. The V and J ends lost 10 bases and 0 bases respectively, with 15 bases between them. Germline assignment: CDR1 MNHEY and CDR2 SVGEGT. This CDR3 region has 14 residues.

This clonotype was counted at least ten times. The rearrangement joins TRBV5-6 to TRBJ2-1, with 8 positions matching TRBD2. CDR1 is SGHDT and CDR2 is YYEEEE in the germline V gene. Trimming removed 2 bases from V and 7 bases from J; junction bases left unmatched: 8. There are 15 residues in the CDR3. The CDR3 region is CASSLPGLVENEQFF. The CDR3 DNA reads TGTGCCAGCAGCTTACCGGGACTAGTTGAGAATGAGCAGTTCTTC.